These T cell receptor beta chains were read from a single sample in a study of early T cells in non-severe SARS-CoV-2 infection. From the 5' RACE reads, TCRdb called clonotypes with MiXCR, one entry per CDR3 protein. The data hold about 60,000 distinct CDR3 sequences, with around 11% observed a single time. The sequencing here drew on whole blood, taken at baseline. The receptors were sampled from an adult who was a healthcare worker with PCR-confirmed SARS-CoV-2 infection or an uninfected control (not recorded which). The CDR3 runs from the conserved cysteine through the conserved F or W. Fields, in order: V gene, J gene, D gene, clone size, CDR3 DNA, CDR3 protein. The D gene is left open where the match is weak. Clone size is shown for a subset of rows, as once, few, many or a class of expanded clone.

TRBV5-1	TRBJ2-4	.	many	TGCGCCAGCAGCTTGGGGCAGCAGCAGGACATTCAGTACTTC	CASSLGQQQDIQYF
TRBV14	TRBJ2-1	.	.	TGTGCCAGCAGCCAGGAGGACGGTGAGCAGTTCTTC	CASSQEDGEQFF
TRBV7-9	TRBJ2-7	.	few	TGTGCCAGCAGCCCGCGGGACGGCTCCTACGAGCAGTACTTC	CASSPRDGSYEQYF
TRBV6-5	TRBJ1-6	.	.	TGTGCCAGCAGTCTCCGGAGGGGCCGACCCCTCCACTTT	CASSLRRGRPLHF
TRBV19	TRBJ2-5	.	.	TGTGCCAGTAGTATCCCCCATGCGGGGTTGGAGACCCAGTACTTC	CASSIPHAGLETQYF
TRBV12-3/TRBV12-4	TRBJ1-2	.	few	TGTGCCAGCAGTTTTTCCGGGAGCGGCTACACCTTC	CASSFSGSGYTF
TRBV5-6	TRBJ2-3	.	few	TGTGCCAGCAGCCCCGATTTGGTGGGGCTAGCGCCTAGCACAGATACGCAGTATTTT	CASSPDLVGLAPSTDTQYF
TRBV11-2	TRBJ2-7	.	.	TGTGCCAGCAGCTTAGGGTCTAGGGAGTTGGGGGAGCAGTACTTC	CASSLGSRELGEQYF
TRBV7-3	TRBJ1-1	TRBD1	many	TGTGCCAGCAGCATGGGACAGGGCCTAAAAGCTTTCTTT	CASSMGQGLKAFF
TRBV20-1	TRBJ1-5	.	few	TGCAGTGCTATACCCGGGGGGGACAATCAGCCCCAGCATTTT	CSAIPGGDNQPQHF
TRBV19	TRBJ1-2	.	.	TGTGCCAGTAACCCAGGACAGACCGAATATGGCTACACCTTC	CASNPGQTEYGYTF
TRBV5-1	TRBJ1-2	.	few	TGCGCCAGCAGCTTGTCGGGTGACTACACCTTC	CASSLSGDYTF
TRBV5-1	TRBJ2-2	.	many	TGCGCCAGCAGTGCCGGGACACCCCCGGGTAGCACCGGGGAGCTGTTTTTT	CASSAGTPPGSTGELFF
TRBV18	TRBJ1-3	.	few	TGTGCCAGCTCACCGCAGGGTTCGGGAAACACCATATATTTT	CASSPQGSGNTIYF
TRBV10-3	TRBJ2-1	.	many	TGTGCCAGCAAAGGGGGGGGCTCCTACAATGAGCAGTTCTTC	CASKGGGSYNEQFF
TRBV5-1	TRBJ2-5	TRBD2	.	TGCGCCAGCAGCGCCGCGGGGGGCCAAGAGACCCAGTACTTC	CASSAAGGQETQYF
TRBV20-1	TRBJ2-3	.	few	TGCAGCTCTTCCTCGGGGATCACAGATACGCAGTATTTT	CSSSSGITDTQYF
TRBV19	TRBJ2-1	TRBD1	.	TGTGCCAGTAGGAGAGGACAGGGCCCATCTTACAATGAGCAGTTCTTC	CASRRGQGPSYNEQFF
TRBV18	TRBJ1-2	.	.	TGTGCCAGCTCACCACTACAGGAGGCCTACACCTTC	CASSPLQEAYTF
TRBV20-1	TRBJ1-2	.	many	TGCAGTGCCCCTTTGCTGGGGTATGGCTACACCTTC	CSAPLLGYGYTF
TRBV29-1	TRBJ1-1	.	few	TGCAGCGTTGAAGAAGGGACTAATACGGGGAACACTGAAGCTTTCTTT	CSVEEGTNTGNTEAFF
TRBV7-2	TRBJ2-5	TRBD2	.	TGTGCCAGCAGCCTCTACACTAGCGGGAAACAAGAGACCCAGTACTTC	CASSLYTSGKQETQYF
TRBV6-5	TRBJ1-3	.	.	TGTGCCAGCAGTTACGTCCCGACGGGCTCTGGAAACACCATATATTTT	CASSYVPTGSGNTIYF
TRBV6-5	TRBJ1-2	.	.	TGTGCCAGCAGTTACGTGGCAGCTTATAACTATGGCTACACCTTC	CASSYVAAYNYGYTF